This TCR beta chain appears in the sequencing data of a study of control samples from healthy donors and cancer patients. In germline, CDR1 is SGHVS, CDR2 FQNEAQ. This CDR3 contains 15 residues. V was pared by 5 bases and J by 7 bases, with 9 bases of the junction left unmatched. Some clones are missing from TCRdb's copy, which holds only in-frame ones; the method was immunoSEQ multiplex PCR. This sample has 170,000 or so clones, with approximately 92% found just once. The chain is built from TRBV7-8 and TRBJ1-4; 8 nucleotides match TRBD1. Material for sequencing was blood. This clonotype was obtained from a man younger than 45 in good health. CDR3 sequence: CASSPETGAFEKLFF. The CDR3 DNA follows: TGTGCCAGCAGCCCGGAGACAGGGGCCTTTGAAAAACTGTTTTTT.